The 21 T cell receptor beta chains listed next were all sequenced from one sample in a study of blood T cell repertoires in COVID-19. The repertoire was sequenced with immunoSEQ multiplex PCR; TCRdb's copy has only in-frame clones and lacks some. The sample has approximately 170,000 clones, around 81% seen once. Sequences were obtained from peripheral blood. These TCRs come from a man aged 70-80 years who had recovered from COVID-19.

V gene TRBV11-1 combines with J gene TRBJ2-1; D not certain. The CDR3 sequence is 13 residues long. The V end was cut by 9 bases, the J end by 9 bases, with 18 bases between. Germline V CDR1 and CDR2: SGHAT, FQDESV (reference sequence). The CDR3 is CASHSPYTSEQFF. The CDR3 DNA reads as TGTGCCAGTCACTCCCCTTATACGAGTGAGCAGTTCTTC.

V is TRBV18 and J is TRBJ2-2; D is perhaps TRBD2 (5 bases). V lost 3 bases and J lost 5, with 13 bases in between. Germline values: CDR1 KGHSH, CDR2 LQKENI. This CDR3 is 15 amino acids long. CDR3 region: CASSPPSQRTGELFF. Here the CDR3 DNA reads TGTGCCAGCTCACCCCCTTCGCAGCGGACCGGGGAGCTGTTTTTT.

Comments on this clone: The sample carries other DNA sequences with the same CDR3. The chain links TRBV28 to TRBJ2-7; TRBD1 might be the D (6 bases). Trimming shortened V by 5 bases and J by 4 bases, and 9 bases separated the two germline ends. The CDR3 is 12 residues long. CDR1 is MDHEN and CDR2 is SYDVKM in the germline V gene. CDR3 nucleotides: TGTGCCAGCAGTCTACAGGGTTACGAGCAGTACTTC. This gives the protein CASSLQGYEQYF.

This chain joins TRBV28 and TRBJ1-6; D is ambiguous. The V and J ends lost 7 bases and 7 bases respectively, with 8 bases between them. CDR1 and CDR2 from the germline V gene are MDHEN and SYDVKM. The CDR3 runs 12 residues. DNA for the CDR3: TGTGCCAGCACTAGTAGGAATTCACCCCTCCACTTT. Its protein is CASTSRNSPLHF.

This sequence joins TRBV28 and TRBJ1-2; unclear D gene. Trimming pared 5 bases from V and 1 base from J, leaving 17 bases between. The length of the CDR3 is 16 residues. Germline V gene lookup returns CDR1 MDHEN and CDR2 SYDVKM. The CDR3 DNA is TGTGCCAGCAGTGTACCCTACTCGGGAGGTAACTATGGCTACACCTTC. Translating gives CASSVPYSGGNYGYTF.

The genes are TRBV28 and TRBJ1-1, with D tentatively TRBD1 (5 bases). The CDR3 consists of 16 residues. V lost 0 bases to trimming and J lost 5 bases, with 16 bases between them. Germline CDR1 reads MDHEN; CDR2 reads SYDVKM. The CDR3 loop is CASSLWPSGGWTEAFF. The CDR3 DNA follows: TGTGCCAGCAGTTTATGGCCATCCGGGGGGTGGACTGAAGCTTTCTTT.

V usage is TRBV7-9 and J usage is TRBJ2-5; a weak D match, TRBD1 (5 bases). Germline V gene sequence: CDR1 SEHNR, CDR2 FQNEAQ (reference sequence). The V gene lost 2 bases and the J gene lost 4 bases, with 17 bases spanning the gap. This CDR3 contains 16 residues. The DNA for the CDR3 is TGTGCCAGCAGCTTATCCCTGGACACGATCACAGAGACCCAGTACTTC. Its protein product is CASSLSLDTITETQYF. The entire variable domain, with the rest obtained from reference TRBV7-9 and TRBJ2-5, is as follows: DTGVSQNPRHKITKRGQNVTFRCDPISEHNRLYWYRQTLGQGPEFLTYFQNEAQLEKSRLLSDRFSAERPKGSFSTLEIQRTEQGDSAMYLCASSLSLDTITETQYFGPGTRLLVL.

The chain employs TRBV20-1 and TRBJ2-1; 12 positions agree with TRBD2. V lost 3 bases to trimming and J lost 2 bases; unmatched junction nucleotides: 8. This CDR3 is built from 17 residues. Germline loops: CDR1 DFQATT, CDR2 SNEGSKA (reference sequence). CDR3 in DNA: TGCAGTGCTAGTGGGTCTAGCGGGAGGGCCACCTACAATGAGCAGTTCTTC. Protein product: CSASGSSGRATYNEQFF.

The CDR3 sequence: CTSSQDRDRNTIYF. The DNA of the CDR3 is TGCACCAGCAGCCAAGACCGGGACAGAAACACCATATATTTT. V gene TRBV1 combines with J gene TRBJ1-3; TRBD1 was called by the table and not checked on the DNA. TRBV1 is marked as a pseudogene. The CDR3 runs to 14 residues.

The chain employs TRBV5-1 and TRBJ2-7; no clear D. Germline V lookup: CDR1 SGHRS, CDR2 YFSETQ. The CDR3 is 14 amino acids. Trimming cost V 0 bases and J 4 bases, with 11 bases left between them. The CDR3 is CASSLGSDAYEQYF. CDR3 DNA: TGCGCCAGCAGCTTGGGTTCAGATGCATACGAGCAGTACTTC.

The chain is built from TRBV7-8 and TRBJ1-2, with D maybe TRBD1 (5 bases). Germline CDR1 SGHVS, CDR2 FQNEAQ. With 0 bases removed from V and 0 bases from J, the gap between germline ends came to 17 bases. CDR3 length: 18 amino acids. DNA for the CDR3: TGTGCCAGCAGCTTAGCAGAAGAGGACATTTTAGCTAACTATGGCTACACCTTC. Protein sequence: CASSLAEEDILANYGYTF.

CDR3 nucleotide sequence: TGTGCCAGCAGTCAGGACCTAACGGGGTATGGCTACACCTTC. Residues: CASSQDLTGYGYTF. The rearrangement uses TRBV6-2 or TRBV6-3 and TRBJ1-2; D gene unclear. The length of the CDR3 is 14 residues. Trimming shortened V by 5 bases and J by 5 bases, and 15 bases separated the two germline ends. Per germline, CDR1 MNHEY and CDR2 SVGEGT.

This clone was seen only a few times. The chain employs TRBV6-5 and TRBJ2-5; TRBD2 matches 9 bases. Looked up from germline, CDR1 is MNHEY and CDR2 is SVGAGI. V lost 8 bases to trimming and J lost 5 bases; unmatched junction nucleotides: 6. This CDR3 has 13 amino acids. CDR3 in DNA: TGTGCCAGCGGTAGCGGGAGAGGCGAGACCCAGTACTTC. This translates into CASGSGRGETQYF.

This rearrangement joins TRBV2 to TRBJ1-6; no definite D call. V was trimmed by 2 bases and J by 6 bases, leaving 5 bases between them. The CDR3 runs to 13 residues. CDR1 SNHLY and CDR2 FYNNEI come from the germline V gene. CDR3 in DNA: TGTGCCAGCAGTGAATATAGTAATTCACCCCTCCACTTT. It specifies CASSEYSNSPLHF. The variable domain in full, completed from reference TRBV2 and TRBJ1-6, reads EPEVTQTPSHQVTQMGQEVILRCVPISNHLYFYWYRQILGQKVEFLVSFYNNEISEKSEIFDDQFSVERPDGSNFTLKIRSTKLEDSAMYFCASSEYSNSPLHFGNGTRLTVT.

The V and J genes are TRBV5-4 and TRBJ2-2, with D tentatively TRBD2 (5 bases). CDR3 length: 14 amino acids. Germline values: CDR1 SGHNT, CDR2 YYREEE (reference sequence). V shed 7 bases and J shed 5 bases, with 15 bases lying between them. The CDR3, as DNA: TGTGCCAGCCGAGAGGGTTCTTCTACCGGGGAGCTGTTTTTT. As protein: CASREGSSTGELFF.

The chain combines TRBV11-2 with TRBJ2-3; 14 bases map to TRBD2. V was clipped by 2 bases and J by 6 bases; unmatched bases: 10. Germline values: CDR1 SGHAT, CDR2 FQNNGV. The CDR3 loop spans 18 amino acids. The CDR3 loop is CASSLIGTSGRKGDTQYF. CDR3 DNA sequence: TGTGCCAGCAGCTTAATTGGGACTAGCGGGAGAAAGGGGGATACGCAGTATTTT.

The rearrangement joins TRBV12-3 or TRBV12-4 to TRBJ2-1; tentatively, D is TRBD2 (5 bases). This CDR3 has 11 residues. V lost 7 bases and J lost 10, with 11 bases in between. CDR3 in DNA: TGTGCCAGCACGGGGTTTGGAGAGCAGTTCTTC. Its protein is CASTGFGEQFF.

V gene TRBV15 combines with J gene TRBJ2-3, with D possibly matching TRBD2 (6 bases). This CDR3 has 16 amino acids. V gave up 5 bases and J gave up 2 bases, with 17 bases separating them. Germline lookup yields CDR1 LNHNV and CDR2 YYDKDF (reference sequence). CDR3 in DNA: TGTGCCACCAGCTTGTGGAGGGTGGGGATCACAGATACGCAGTATTTT. Translated: CATSLWRVGITDTQYF.

DNA of the CDR3: TGCGCCAGCAGCCAGGACCGGGACAGAAGAGCTGGTCGCAATCAGCCCCAGCATTTT. This translates into CASSQDRDRRAGRNQPQHF. The V call is TRBV4-1, the J call TRBJ1-5; 7 nucleotides agree with TRBD1. After removal of 3 bases from V and 2 bases from J, the junction contained 16 bases not matched to a gene. The CDR3 spans 19 residues. Looked up from germline, CDR1 is MGHRA and CDR2 is YSYEKL.

This rearrangement joins TRBV5-5 to TRBJ2-1; a possible D gene is TRBD1 (6 bases). The CDR3 consists of 14 residues. Germline V CDR1 and CDR2: SGHKS, YYEKEE (reference sequence). Trimming removed 4 bases at V and 12 bases at J, with 20 bases between. The CDR3 region is CASSPAVGGGWQFF. CDR3 bases: TGTGCCAGCAGCCCGGCGGTAGGGGGTGGATGGCAGTTCTTC.

This chain uses TRBV18 with TRBJ2-6; possible D gene TRBD2, 5 bases. Trimming stripped 3 bases from V and 2 bases from J, with 11 bases between. CDR3 length: 16 residues. Per the germline V gene, CDR1 is KGHSH and CDR2 is LQKENI. In nucleotides, the CDR3 is TGTGCCAGCTCACCGATGGAGGTAGCTGGGGCCAACGTCCTGACTTTC. Translated: CASSPMEVAGANVLTF.